This T cell receptor (beta chain) came from a study of T cells in localized non-small cell lung cancer. The length of the CDR3 is 13 residues. Trimming shortened V by 6 bases and J by 8 bases, and 14 bases separated the two germline ends. The V gene's germline CDR1 is LGHNT and CDR2 FRNRAP. Notes on this clone: Its antigen is not known.

TCRdb's copy holds only in-frame clones and misses some; the assay was immunoSEQ multiplex PCR. The top ten hold around 9.2% of the sample, which has more than 1,200 clones, 22% seen once. Whole-study findings and limits: Heterogeneity within the tumor remains possible, as just one region underwent sequencing. In uninvolved adjacent lung, T cell clonality reached its highest value, exceeding tumor. Greater T cell density in blood accompanied longer overall survival. A median of approximately 50 of the top 100 tumor clones appeared in adjacent lung, which was paired and uninvolved.

The receptor was derived from a male donor older than 55 with stage III squamous cell lung carcinoma. Sequencing used lung tumor tissue, obtained before any cancer treatment. The chain is built from TRBV12-5 and TRBJ1-5; D unclear. This CDR3 is CASGTEVWEPQHF. CDR3 DNA: TGTGCTAGTGGAACCGAAGTTTGGGAGCCCCAGCATTTT.